This T cell receptor beta chain was profiled in a study of cytomegalovirus exposure and HLA in healthy donors. The V end was cut by 4 bases, the J end by 4 bases, with 16 bases between. Per germline, CDR1 MNHEY and CDR2 SMNVEV (reference sequence). The CDR3 length is 16 residues. PCR involved 60 Vbeta and 13 Jbeta primers. The method was immunoSEQ multiplex PCR; TCRdb's version includes in-frame clones alone and lacks a portion of them. The sample consists of 150,000 to 200,000 clones, approximately 80% of them appearing once. The chain links TRBV27 to TRBJ2-2; D remains unclear. The TCR was taken from a man aged 60-69 years in good health and CMV-seronegative. The material sequenced was PBMCs. The CDR3 spells CASSYSPWRVTGELFF. The CDR3 nucleotides are TGTGCCAGCAGTTACTCACCTTGGAGAGTCACCGGGGAGCTGTTTTTT.